Following are 26 T cell receptor delta chains from one sample sequenced in a study of Vδ1+ human thymocytes. These receptors are not linked to any known antigen. Study-level points and caveats: Thymic TRG and TRD repertoires appeared highly polyclonal, with Gaussian CDR3 length distributions.

The template was reverse-transcribed extracted RNA. CDR3 amplicons came from multiplex PCR with pooled V-gene forward and constant-region reverse primers. With CATT, TCRdb re-called clones from the multiplex PCR reads. Found here are 21,000 or so delta-chain clones, more than 8% of them singletons; the top ten hold 0.98%. Source material: Vdelta1+ gamma-delta thymocytes from the thymus. The subset: FACS-sorted CD3+ TCRalphabeta- TCRVdelta1+ TCRVdelta2- thymocytes. The origin of the receptors is a child less than two years old who had congenital heart surgery.

This clone was seen a handful of times. The V and J genes are TRDV1 and TRDJ1, with 8 bases aligning to TRDD3. Trimming at V came to 0 bases and at J to 0 bases, leaving 27 bases not matched to a gene. CDR1 and CDR2 from the germline V gene are TSWWSYY and QGS. CDR3 length equals 24 residues. CDR3 nucleotide sequence: TGTGCTCTTGGGGAACTAGGAGCATCCCCCAATATAGGGGATACACTAACGTACACCGATAAACTCATCTTT. Translated, it gives CALGELGASPNIGDTLTYTDKLIF.

This clone has only a few counts. J is TRDJ1 and V is TRDV1, with TRDD2 matching over 9 bases. The CDR3 covers 19 residues. The junction had 15 bases not matched to a gene; V was cut back by 4 bases and J by 0 bases. Germline V gene lookup returns CDR1 TSWWSYY and CDR2 QGS. In DNA, the CDR3 is TGTGCTCTTGGGGTCCGGCCTTCCTACGAGAAGGGGGACACCGATAAACTCATCTTT. Its protein product is CALGVRPSYEKGDTDKLIF.

The chain links TRDV1 to TRDJ1; TRDD3 agrees at 7 bases. J gave up 0 bases and V 2 bases, and 18 bases lay outside the gene matches. The length of the CDR3 is 20 residues. CDR1 TSWWSYY and CDR2 QGS come from the germline V gene. The CDR3 sequence: CALGELRTLLGPRYTDKLIF. The CDR3 bases are TGTGCTCTTGGGGAATTAAGAACTCTACTGGGGCCCCGGTACACCGATAAACTCATCTTT.

This clone was counted only a few times. The V call is TRDV1, the J call TRDJ1; 9 bases are a match to TRDD3. Looked up from germline, CDR1 is TSWWSYY and CDR2 is QGS. The CDR3 consists of 20 residues. The V and J ends lost 2 bases and 0 bases, in that order; junction bases with no gene match: 16. The CDR3 loop reads CALGENFLPWGMSDTDKLIF. DNA of the CDR3: TGTGCTCTTGGGGAAAATTTCCTACCCTGGGGGATGTCCGACACCGATAAACTCATCTTT.

This clone was observed a single time. The chain links TRDV1 to TRDJ2, with D uncertain. The J gene was not available in TCRdb and was assigned here by matching the DNA to germline segments. This CDR3 is built from 18 residues. Trimming stripped 0 bases from V and 6 bases from J, with 20 bases between. Germline loops: CDR1 TSWWSYY, CDR2 QGS. The CDR3 here is CALGELPLYLLRAAQLFF. The DNA for the CDR3 is TGTGCTCTTGGGGAACTCCCCCTCTACTTACTGAGGGCAGCACAACTCTTCTTT.

The rearrangement uses TRDV1 and TRDJ1, with 12 nucleotides matching TRDD3. Trimming removed 1 base from V and 0 bases from J; junction bases left unmatched: 15. CDR1 TSWWSYY and CDR2 QGS come from the germline V gene. This CDR3 comprises 21 residues. CDR3 protein: CALGEPLPGGYASTYTDKLIF. The DNA for the CDR3 is TGTGCTCTTGGGGAACCCCTTCCTGGGGGATACGCGTCAACGTACACCGATAAACTCATCTTT.

The chain combines TRDV1 with TRDJ1; 13 nucleotides match TRDD3. Per germline, CDR1 TSWWSYY and CDR2 QGS. The CDR3 is 19 residues long. V was pared by 7 bases and J by 5 bases, with 19 bases of the junction left unmatched. The CDR3 here is CALVHPRTGGYAYRDKLIF. As DNA, the CDR3 is TGTGCTCTTGTACACCCCCGTACTGGGGGATACGCGTATCGGGATAAACTCATCTTT.

As for this clone: The junction departs from germline at one end; a sequencing error may be responsible. Other DNA sequences within the sample encode an identical CDR3. V is TRDV1 and J is TRDJ1, with TRDD3 matching 10 bases. This CDR3 has 19 residues. The germline V gene encodes CDR1 TSWWSYY and CDR2 QGS. CDR3 nucleotide sequence: TGTGCCCTTGGGGAACTACCCTTCCGTTTACTGGGGGATACCGATAAACTCATCTTT. Amino acids: CALGELPFRLLGDTDKLIF.

No V gene was called, and the J gene is TRDJ1; the table assigns TRDD3, which was not confirmed against the DNA. This CDR3 has 21 amino acids. The chain's CDR3 is CALGAPEIGKGDTIPTDKLIF. The CDR3 bases are TGTGCTCTTGGGGCACCAGAAATTGGCAAAGGGGATACTATCCCTACCGATAAACTCATCTTT.

This clone was detected only a few times. The chain joins TRDV1 to TRDJ1, with D perhaps matching TRDD3 (5 bases). V was shortened by 0 bases and J by 0 bases, with 8 bases between the two germline ends. Germline V gene data show CDR1 as TSWWSYY and CDR2 as QGS. The CDR3 is 15 amino acids. The CDR3: CALGELKGDTDKLIF. CDR3 sequence (DNA): TGTGCTCTTGGGGAACTAAAGGGGGACACCGATAAACTCATCTTT.

The rearrangement uses TRDV1 and TRDJ1; 9 bases map to TRDD3. Germline CDR1 TSWWSYY, CDR2 QGS. J gave up 4 bases and V 4 bases, and 7 bases lay outside the gene matches. The CDR3 has 15 residues. CDR3 in DNA: TGTGCTCTTGGGGCGTACTGGGGGACTAACGATAAACTCATCTTT. This sequence encodes CALGAYWGTNDKLIF.

This chain links TRDV1 with TRDJ1, with TRDD3 identical over 11 bases. No J segment appears in TCRdb, so it was assigned here by matching the sequence to germline. The CDR3 runs to 19 residues. Trimming cost V 2 bases and J 2 bases; bases outside gene matches: 13. Germline V gene lookup returns CDR1 TSWWSYY and CDR2 QGS. CDR3 in DNA: TGTGCTCTTGGGGAAATTGCGTCGGTACTGGGGGATAGGACCGATAAACTCATCTTT. It encodes CALGEIASVLGDRTDKLIF.

The chain joins TRDV1 to TRDJ1; TRDD3 aligns across 8 bases. TCRdb does not report a J gene; here it was assigned by matching the DNA to germline references. This CDR3 spans 12 amino acids. Germline-derived CDR1 and CDR2 are TSWWSYY and QGS. With 4 bases clipped from V and 6 bases from J, the junction kept 1 base outside the gene matches. This CDR3 is CALGAGIHKLIF. The CDR3 DNA follows: TGTGCTCTTGGGGCGGGGATACATAAACTCATCTTT.

This clone came up a few times. V usage is TRDV1 and J usage is TRDJ1; a possible D gene is TRDD3 (8 bases). The CDR3 runs to 22 residues. V was trimmed by 0 bases and J by 0 bases, leaving 29 bases between them. Looked up from germline, CDR1 is TSWWSYY and CDR2 is QGS. CDR3 coding DNA: TGTGCTCTTGGGGAACTAACCCCCGATTCCTACGGACTGGGGGTTCACACCGATAAACTCATCTTT. This translates into CALGELTPDSYGLGVHTDKLIF.

The V gene is TRDV1, the J gene TRDJ1; the D gene is possibly TRDD3 (6 bases). Trimming removed 4 bases from V and 0 bases from J, with 27 bases in between. Per the germline V gene, CDR1 is TSWWSYY and CDR2 is QGS. This CDR3 is built from 20 residues. CDR3 DNA sequence: TGTGCTCTTGGGGTCCAGAGCCTCTCCCGCGGGGGGAGCGACACCGATAAACTCATCTTT. It translates to CALGVQSLSRGGSDTDKLIF.

This clone was seen a few times. The chain employs TRDV1 and TRDJ1; 7 bases are shared with TRDD3. The CDR3 totals 25 residues. CDR1 is TSWWSYY and CDR2 is QGS in the germline V gene. The V and J ends lost 0 bases and 4 bases, in that order; junction bases with no gene match: 35. The CDR3 DNA reads as TGTGCTCTTGGGGAACTAACTTCGGTTCTACGAAGGGGAACTGGGGTCATACTGAAGGGCGATAAACTCATCTTT. This encodes CALGELTSVLRRGTGVILKGDKLIF.

The chain links TRDV1 to TRDJ1, with D uncertain. This CDR3 region has 15 residues. With 4 bases removed from V and 0 bases from J, the gap between germline ends came to 12 bases. Germline CDR1 reads TSWWSYY; CDR2 reads QGS. The CDR3 loop is CALGGLQTHTDKLIF. The CDR3 nucleotides are TGTGCTCTTGGGGGACTCCAGACCCACACCGATAAACTCATCTTT.

V gene TRDV1 combines with J gene TRDJ1; 11 positions agree with TRDD3. CDR3 size: 17 residues. With V trimmed by 4 bases and J by 3 bases, 10 bases remained unmatched. Per germline, CDR1 TSWWSYY and CDR2 QGS. The CDR3 DNA reads as TGTGCTCTTGGGGTATCCTCACTGGGGGATAACTCCGATAAACTCATCTTT. Its translation is CALGVSSLGDNSDKLIF.

J is TRDJ1 and V is TRDV1, with TRDD3 identical over 13 bases. Losses at the gene ends were 2 bases for V and 3 bases for J; bases not matched to a gene: 6. Germline CDR1 reads TSWWSYY; CDR2 reads QGS. The length of the CDR3 is 17 residues. CDR3 loop: CALGEGTGGYGADKLIF. CDR3 nucleotides: TGTGCTCTTGGGGAAGGTACTGGGGGATACGGAGCCGATAAACTCATCTTT.

This clone was seen only a few times. The V and J genes are TRDV1 and TRDJ1; 11 bases are a match to TRDD3. Germline assignment: CDR1 TSWWSYY and CDR2 QGS. This CDR3 region has 19 residues. V dropped 3 bases and J dropped 3; count of bases not matched to a gene: 15. The CDR3 DNA follows: TGTGCTCTTGGGGATCCTACCCCTGGGGGATACCCTAGCGCCGATAAACTCATCTTT. This encodes CALGDPTPGGYPSADKLIF.

The table lists this clone with a few counts. One junction end disagrees with the germline gene, perhaps due to a read error. This chain connects TRDV2 to TRDJ1, with D possibly being TRDD3 (5 bases). This CDR3 has 17 amino acids. Germline values: CDR1 GEAIGNYY, CDR2 EKD. The DNA for the CDR3 is TGTGCCTGTGAAGGTGGGGACGACGGAGGGTACACCGATGAACTCATCTTT. Protein: CACEGGDDGGYTDELIF.

This clone was seen a handful of times. The chain is built from TRDV1 and TRDJ1; 12 bases map to TRDD3. Germline V gene data show CDR1 as TSWWSYY and CDR2 as QGS. The CDR3 totals 21 residues. V was clipped by 1 base and J by 3 bases; unmatched bases: 18. The CDR3 region is CALGEHLTPCTGGYCPDKLIF. The DNA of the CDR3 is TGTGCTCTTGGGGAACACCTGACCCCCTGTACTGGGGGATACTGTCCCGATAAACTCATCTTT.

V and J are TRDV1 and TRDJ1; the match to TRDD3 covers 7 bases. The J gene comes from matching the DNA to germline here; TCRdb lacks it. Germline V gene lookup returns CDR1 TSWWSYY and CDR2 QGS. The V segment lost 1 base and the J segment 0 bases; nucleotides outside the gene matches: 14. This CDR3 region has 19 residues. Here the CDR3 reads CALGEPAGFGWGDTDKLIF. DNA for the CDR3: TGTGCTCTTGGGGAACCGGCGGGGTTTGGCTGGGGGGACACCGATAAACTCATCTTT.

The chain links TRDV1 to TRDJ1; 12 positions agree with TRDD3. J lost 2 bases, V lost 0 bases, and 16 bases had no gene match. This CDR3 region has 21 residues. Germline V gives CDR1 TSWWSYY, CDR2 QGS. Here the CDR3 reads CALGELGTYPYWGIHTDKLIF. For the CDR3, the DNA is TGTGCTCTTGGGGAACTAGGGACCTACCCGTACTGGGGGATACATACCGATAAACTCATCTTT.

This chain connects TRDV1 to TRDJ1; the match to TRDD3 covers 9 bases. In germline, CDR1 is TSWWSYY, CDR2 QGS. The V segment lost 2 bases and the J segment 1 base; nucleotides outside the gene matches: 11. The CDR3 spans 18 residues. DNA for the CDR3: TGTGCTCTTGGGGAAGGATCTCCTACTGGGGGACTCACCGATAAACTCATCTTT. Translating it yields CALGEGSPTGGLTDKLIF.

This clone has a handful of counts. The V gene is TRDV1, the J gene TRDJ2; D is uncertain. CDR3 length: 19 residues. Looked up from germline, CDR1 is TSWWSYY and CDR2 is QGS. V lost 0 bases to trimming and J lost 0 bases, with 17 bases between them. CDR3 bases: TGTGCTCTTGGGGAACTAAGGAGCGGAGCAGCTGCTTTGACAGCACAACTCTTCTTT. Translating it yields CALGELRSGAAALTAQLFF.